Here is one T cell receptor beta chain with its context. The antigen is not known. Germline CDR1 is MNHEY and CDR2 is SMNVEV (reference sequence). V trimming: 5 bases; J trimming: 0 bases; junction bases outside the gene matches: 9. The CDR3 spans 16 residues. As to time point: week 23, last vaccination. The content of each vaccine dose was 300 ug of mutant IDH1 20-mer peptide, and topical imiquimod accompanied it. These data originate in a study of a mutant IDH1 vaccine in newly diagnosed glioma. About the study: Vaccination followed radiotherapy alone by 4-6 weeks, or accompanied temozolomide cycles. Treated patients showed a male proportion of roughly 60%, a female proportion of around 40%, and a mean age of 40.4 years. Study results and limitations: Vaccine-induced responses were seen in less than 95% of patients, spanning several MHC alleles. Top peripheral T cell clonotype shifts appeared unrelated to pseudoprogression.

Sequencing used immunoSEQ multiplex PCR; TCRdb keeps in-frame clones, though not all of them. The data contain roughly 40,000 clones, roughly 90% of them seen just once; the ten biggest clones take up 3% to 4.5%. The V gene is TRBV27, the J gene TRBJ2-7, with 8 bases identical to TRBD1. The sequence was collected from a man aged 50 or older with glioma. Sequences were derived from PBMCs, sampled from a glioma patient whose treatment included an IDH1 peptide vaccine. The CDR3 DNA reads TGTGCCAGCAGTAAAGGACAGGGAAGGAGCTCCTACGAGCAGTACTTC. Its protein is CASSKGQGRSSYEQYF.